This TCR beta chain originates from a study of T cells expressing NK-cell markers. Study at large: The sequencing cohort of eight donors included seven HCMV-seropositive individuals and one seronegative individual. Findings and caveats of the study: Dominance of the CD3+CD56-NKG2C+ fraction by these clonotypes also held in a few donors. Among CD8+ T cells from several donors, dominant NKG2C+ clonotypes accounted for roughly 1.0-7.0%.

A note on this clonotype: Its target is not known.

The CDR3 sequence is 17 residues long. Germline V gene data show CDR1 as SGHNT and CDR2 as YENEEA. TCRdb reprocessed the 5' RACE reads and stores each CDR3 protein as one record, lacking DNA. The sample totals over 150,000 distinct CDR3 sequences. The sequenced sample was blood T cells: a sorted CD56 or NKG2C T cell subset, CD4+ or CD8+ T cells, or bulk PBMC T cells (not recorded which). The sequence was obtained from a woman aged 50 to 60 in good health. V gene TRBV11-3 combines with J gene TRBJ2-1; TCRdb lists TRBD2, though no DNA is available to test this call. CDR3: CASSSRVAGGWYNEQFF.